The 18 T cell receptor beta chains below come from one sample, sequenced in a study of T cells in Graves' hyperthyroidism and ophthalmopathy. What was amplified from RNA transcripts were TCR beta CDR3 regions. Researchers ran a first-round RT-PCR on the TCR CDR3 using the HTBI primer set. TCRdb re-called the multiplex PCR reads with MiXCR, one entry per CDR3 protein. The sample contains about 410,000 distinct CDR3 sequences, about 14% of which appear only once. The sequencing input was blood. The receptors come from a woman aged 25 to 39 with Graves' ophthalmopathy.

With respect to this clonotype: This may be a read error: a much more frequent sequence differs by one nucleotide. J is TRBJ1-6 and V is TRBV20-1, with 10 bases aligning to TRBD1. Per germline, CDR1 DFQATT and CDR2 SNEGSKA (reference sequence). There are 13 residues in the CDR3. Trimming cost V 1 base and J 11 bases; bases outside gene matches: 2. The CDR3 region is CSARGTGGPPLHF. The CDR3 nucleotides are TGCAGTGCTAGAGGGACAGGGGGTCCACCCCTCCACTTT.

This clonotype was detected ten times or more. The V call is TRBV7-6, the J call TRBJ1-4; D is uncertain. V lost 8 bases, J lost 0 bases, and 10 bases lay in between. Germline loops: CDR1 SGHVS, CDR2 FNYEAQ. This CDR3 is built from 14 residues. CDR3: CASGITATNEKLFF. CDR3 in DNA: TGTGCCAGCGGCATTACGGCAACTAATGAAAAACTGTTTTTT.

The table lists this clonotype with many counts. The chain is built from TRBV7-9 and TRBJ2-1; 7 bases match TRBD2. V lost 8 bases, J lost 5 bases, and 0 bases stayed unmatched. This CDR3 spans 11 amino acids. Per germline, CDR1 SEHNR and CDR2 FQNEAQ (reference sequence). The DNA for the CDR3 is TGTGCCAGCCGGGAGGACAATGAGCAGTTCTTC. Translating gives CASREDNEQFF.

This clonotype was picked up many times. The chain couples TRBV20-1 to TRBJ1-1; D is possibly TRBD1 (5 bases). The germline CDR1 and CDR2 sequences are DFQATT and SNEGSKA (reference sequence). V was shortened by 5 bases and J by 5 bases, with 15 bases between the two germline ends. The CDR3 is 13 residues long. CDR3 nucleotides: TGCAGTGCTCCGTCGGAGGGGTCTACTGAAGCTTTCTTT. Encoded protein: CSAPSEGSTEAFF.

The chain employs TRBV12-3 or TRBV12-4 and TRBJ2-6, with 10 nucleotides matching TRBD1. The CDR3 covers 20 residues. The J segment lost 1 base and the V segment lost 5 bases, leaving 14 bases of the junction unmatched. The CDR3 is CASSLRDRGLTLSGANVLTF. The CDR3 region has the DNA TGTGCCAGCAGTCTCCGGGACAGGGGATTAACACTATCTGGGGCCAACGTCCTGACTTTC.

This clonotype was seen repeatedly, ten times or more. The J gene is TRBJ2-3, the V gene TRBV20-1; D is possibly TRBD1 (8 bases). This CDR3 contains 17 residues. Trimming stripped 2 bases from V and 4 bases from J, with 22 bases between. CDR1 is DFQATT and CDR2 is SNEGSKA in the germline V gene (reference sequence). The CDR3 here is CSARSPKDREGPDTQYF. In nucleotides, the CDR3 is TGCAGTGCTAGAAGTCCGAAGGACAGGGAGGGCCCAGATACGCAGTATTTT.

This clonotype was seen many times. This rearrangement joins TRBV30 to TRBJ2-7, with D perhaps matching TRBD1 or TRBD2 (6 bases each). CDR1 and CDR2 (germline): GTSNPN, SVGIG (reference sequence). The V gene lost 5 bases and the J gene lost 5 bases, with 13 bases spanning the gap. This CDR3 comprises 12 residues. The CDR3 sequence: CAWQGGPDEQYF. In nucleotides, the CDR3 is TGTGCCTGGCAAGGGGGGCCGGACGAGCAGTACTTC.

In its sample, this clonotype was seen many times. V is TRBV6-1 and J is TRBJ2-7, with a weak D call TRBD1 (6 bases). The CDR3 contains 15 residues. V lost 3 bases and J 2 bases, leaving 14 bases between the germline ends. Germline V lookup: CDR1 MNHNS, CDR2 SASEGT. The CDR3 here is CASSEISGQPYEQYF. The CDR3 DNA reads as TGTGCCAGCAGTGAGATATCGGGACAACCCTACGAGCAGTACTTC.

The V call is TRBV19, the J call TRBJ2-2; TRBD1 matches 7 bases. There are 15 residues in the CDR3. The germline V gene encodes CDR1 LNHDA and CDR2 SQIVND (reference sequence). V dropped 5 bases and J dropped 3; count of bases not matched to a gene: 6. The CDR3 coding sequence is TGTGCCAGTAGTTTAACAGGGGCGCACACCGGGGAGCTGTTTTTT. Protein product: CASSLTGAHTGELFF.

This clonotype was seen only a few times. Written as DNA, the CDR3 is TGTGCCAGCAGCGAACGGACCGCCAAAAACATTCAGTACTTC. As protein: CASSERTAKNIQYF. V gene TRBV2 combines with J gene TRBJ2-4, with D hard to call. Deletions cut 6 bases from V and 1 base from J, with 10 bases between. The length of the CDR3 is 14 residues. The germline V gene has CDR1 SNHLY and CDR2 FYNNEI.

The sample holds many counts of this clonotype. The V and J genes are TRBV5-5 and TRBJ2-7; D gene unclear. The CDR3 extends over 15 amino acids. V gave up 0 bases and J gave up 0 bases, with 10 bases separating them. Germline loops: CDR1 SGHKS, CDR2 YYEKEE (reference sequence). CDR3 region: CASSLDGGDSYEQYF. For the CDR3, the DNA is TGTGCCAGCAGCTTGGACGGTGGCGACTCCTACGAGCAGTACTTC.

This clonotype was found a few times. This chain uses TRBV5-6 with TRBJ2-4; D uncertain. The CDR3 spans 15 residues. Germline CDR1 reads SGHDT; CDR2 reads YYEEEE. V was pared by 0 bases and J by 0 bases, with 7 bases between. CDR3 protein: CASSLGPEAKNIQYF. The CDR3 DNA is TGTGCCAGCAGCTTGGGTCCCGAAGCCAAAAACATTCAGTACTTC.

J is TRBJ2-6 and V is TRBV7-9, with D perhaps matching TRBD2 (5 bases). This CDR3 is built from 18 residues. The ends were cut back, 5 bases at V and 1 base at J, with 18 bases in the middle. The germline V gene has CDR1 SEHNR and CDR2 FQNEAQ (reference sequence). This CDR3 reads CASSDGRGIGSGANVLTF. The CDR3 coding sequence is TGTGCCAGCAGCGACGGACGGGGTATAGGGTCTGGGGCCAACGTCCTGACTTTC. Using reference TRBV7-9 and TRBJ2-6 for the parts outside the CDR3, the full variable domain is DTGVSQNPRHKITKRGQNVTFRCDPISEHNRLYWYRQTLGQGPEFLTYFQNEAQLEKSRLLSDRFSAERPKGSFSTLEIQRTEQGDSAMYLCASSDGRGIGSGANVLTFGAGSRLTVL.

This clonotype has just a few counts. Given a much more abundant clone one base away, this may be a read error. The V and J genes are TRBV3-1 and TRBJ1-2; a weak D match, TRBD1 (5 bases). This CDR3 region has 13 residues. V dropped 2 bases and J dropped 7 bases, with 11 bases sitting between them. Germline V gives CDR1 LGHDT, CDR2 YNNKEL (reference sequence). The CDR3 DNA reads as TGTGCCAGCAGCCAAAACTACGGGGGTGGCTACACCTTC. Translated: CASSQNYGGGYTF.

This clonotype was seen ten or more times. The rearrangement uses TRBV5-1 and TRBJ2-2; the match to TRBD1 covers 7 bases. CDR3 length: 16 residues. Germline trimming cut 4 bases from V and 0 bases from J; bases unmatched to any gene: 6. Germline CDR1 SGHRS, CDR2 YFSETQ. As DNA, the CDR3 is TGCGCCAGCAGCATAGGGACAGCGACGAACACCGGGGAGCTGTTTTTT. As protein: CASSIGTATNTGELFF. The full variable domain, completed using reference TRBV5-1 and TRBJ2-2, is KAGVTQTPRYLIKTRGQQVTLSCSPISGHRSVSWYQQTPGQGLQFLFEYFSETQRNKGNFPGRFSGRQFSNSRSEMNVSTLELGDSALYLCASSIGTATNTGELFFGEGSRLTVL.

This clonotype occurred many times. The chain combines TRBV18 with TRBJ1-3; D gene ambiguous. Deletions cut 3 bases from V and 0 bases from J, with 9 bases between. This CDR3 spans 15 amino acids. Germline loops: CDR1 KGHSH, CDR2 LQKENI. Written as DNA, the CDR3 is TGTGCCAGCTCACCGGACGGGAGCTCTGGAAACACCATATATTTT. It codes for CASSPDGSSGNTIYF. Using reference TRBV18 and TRBJ1-3 for the parts outside the CDR3, the full variable domain is NAGVMQNPRHLVRRRGQEARLRCSPMKGHSHVYWYRQLPEEGLKFMVYLQKENIIDESGMPKERFSAEFPKEGPSILRIQQVVRGDSAAYFCASSPDGSSGNTIYFGEGSWLTVV.

This clonotype was observed once. The rearrangement uses TRBV29-1 and TRBJ2-1, with D perhaps matching TRBD2 (6 bases). Per germline, CDR1 SQVTM and CDR2 ANQGSEA. CDR3 length equals 15 residues. V gave up 0 bases and J gave up 9 bases, with 18 bases separating them. CDR3 bases: TGCAGCGTTGAAGATCTGACCGGGGGTCTTATTGAGCAGTTCTTC. It translates to CSVEDLTGGLIEQFF.

There are many counts of this clonotype. V is TRBV5-1 and J is TRBJ2-1; D is perhaps TRBD1 (6 bases). Per germline, CDR1 SGHRS and CDR2 YFSETQ. Trimming cost V 3 bases and J 10 bases, with 17 bases left between them. CDR3 length: 14 residues. Here the CDR3 reads CASSSEGTRDEQFF. The DNA of the CDR3 is TGCGCCAGCAGCTCCGAGGGGACAAGGGACGAGCAGTTCTTC.